This T cell receptor (beta chain) was recorded in a study of cytomegalovirus exposure and HLA in healthy donors. Study-wide results and caveats: Analysis performed later showed TCR beta chains linked to HLA being more clonally expanded than equally common others. The listing of 160 or so TCR beta chains classed them as cytomegalovirus-associated.

The CDR3 runs 14 residues. V shed 11 bases and J shed 2 bases, with 15 bases lying between them. The germline gives CDR1 SNHLY, CDR2 FYNNEI. The PCR ran on 60 Vbeta and 13 Jbeta primers. As handled by the study authors: About 11 million of tens of millions of unique TCR beta chains were shared, per a later count. Measured with immunoSEQ multiplex PCR; TCRdb has only the in-frame clones, and not every one. The V and J calls and clone size are taken from that table; D and trimming were inferred from the DNA. Here the sample spans approximately 190,000 clones, around 86% being singletons. As regards this clone: Its target is unknown.

Healthy bone marrow donors made up the donor group. The origin of this receptor is a man aged 25-40 years in good health and CMV-seronegative. Specimen: PBMCs. The chain carries TRBV2 and TRBJ2-2, with D tentatively TRBD2 (6 bases). CDR3 sequence: CAAGSGRNTGELFF. CDR3 sequence (DNA): TGTGCCGCGGGGTCAGGTAGAAACACCGGGGAGCTGTTTTTT.